This TCR beta chain derives from a study of neoadjuvant anti-PD-1 for oral cavity cancer. Study-level points and caveats: Treg/Th17 ratio rose with pretreatment blood and fell with post-treatment tumor TCRbeta clonality.

About this clone itself: Antigen: not known.

Here immunoSEQ multiplex PCR was the method, and the copy in TCRdb shows in-frame clones only, minus some. The table lists 12,000 or so clones, roughly 70% of them singletons. Described time point: after neoadjuvant nivolumab, at surgical resection. Patients had HPV-negative, locally advanced oral cavity squamous cell carcinoma. No culture or expansion preceded analysis of these blood cells. V was trimmed by 6 bases and J by 2 bases, leaving 13 bases between them. The germline V gene has CDR1 MNHNS and CDR2 SASEGT. This CDR3 is built from 14 residues. Sequences were derived from PBMCs, sampled after nivolumab (anti-PD-1) treatment. The sequence derives from a person between 40 and 80 years old with oral cavity squamous cell carcinoma. The chain combines TRBV6-1 with TRBJ2-5; a weak D match, TRBD1 (6 bases). The CDR3 region has the DNA TGTGCCAGCAGGAACAGGGTCGAACAAGAGACCCAGTACTTC. Protein sequence: CASRNRVEQETQYF.